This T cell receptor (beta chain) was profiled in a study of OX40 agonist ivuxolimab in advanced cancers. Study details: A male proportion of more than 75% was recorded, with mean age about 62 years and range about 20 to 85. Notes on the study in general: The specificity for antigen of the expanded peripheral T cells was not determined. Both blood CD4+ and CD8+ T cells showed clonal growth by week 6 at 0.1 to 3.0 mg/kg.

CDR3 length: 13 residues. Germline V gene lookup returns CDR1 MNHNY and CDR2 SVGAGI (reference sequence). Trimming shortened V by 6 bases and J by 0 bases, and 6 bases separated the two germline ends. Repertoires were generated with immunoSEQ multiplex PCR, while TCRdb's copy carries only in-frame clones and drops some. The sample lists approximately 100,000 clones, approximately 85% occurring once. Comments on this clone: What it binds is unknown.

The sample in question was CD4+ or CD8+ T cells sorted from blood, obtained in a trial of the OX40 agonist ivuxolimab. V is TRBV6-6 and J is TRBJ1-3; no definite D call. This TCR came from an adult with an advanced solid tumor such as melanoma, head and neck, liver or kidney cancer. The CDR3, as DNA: TGTGCCAGCAGCTTATACTCTGGAAACACCATATATTTT. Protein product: CASSLYSGNTIYF.